This T cell receptor beta chain originates from a study of CD8 T cells in Susac syndrome. Study observations and caveats: As the study acknowledged, the number of individuals who were part of its TCR sequencing and HLA analysis was relatively small.

On this clonotype: Antigen unknown.

The RNA input was roughly 0.45 to 1 ug, and it was reverse transcribed with random hexamers. Across 54 Vbeta and 13 Jbeta, immunoSEQ multiplex PCR amplified TCR beta CDR3. TCRdb reprocessed the immunoSEQ multiplex PCR reads with MiXCR, giving one entry per CDR3 protein. Of roughly 180,000 distinct CDR3 sequences detected, approximately 94% appear once; the ten largest clones hold 0.1%. CD8+ and CD4+ T cells circulating in blood were sequenced for TCR beta. In contrast to the negatively isolated CD8+ and CD4+ T cells, TEMRA cells were FACS-enriched. Sequencing was carried out using CD4+ T cells from PBMCs. The TCR comes from a human donor in good health.

The CDR3 sequence: CAWSVLSAQQYF. Here the CDR3 DNA reads TGTGCCTGGAGTGTACTATCCGCCCAGCAGTACTTC. The chain uses TRBV30 and TRBJ2-7, with D unclear. Germline V lookup: CDR1 GTSNPN, CDR2 SVGIG (reference sequence). V was pared by 0 bases and J by 8 bases, with 11 bases between. CDR3 length equals 12 residues.